The entry that follows covers one T cell receptor (beta chain) sequence. Its specific antigen is unknown. The cohort comprised several hundred healthy bone marrow donors. At the time of sampling, every cohort member was nominally healthy, though immune exposures that went unrecorded were likely present. The donor was CMV seronegative and belonged to the group of 352 seronegative cohort members. A peripheral blood sample was collected from each donor, and TCR beta sequencing was performed on peripheral blood mononuclear cells. Genomic DNA was extracted from the blood cell samples with the Qiagen DNeasy Blood Extraction Kit. From V the trimming removes 4 bases and from J it removes 7 bases, while the gene matches leave 8 bases of the junction unaccounted for. The germline V gene encodes CDR1 LGHNA and CDR2 YSLEER. Measured from the cysteine to the phenylalanine, the CDR3 is 15 residues long. The entry retains the CDR3 DNA only, 45 bases that are in frame from base 1.

This record comes from a study of cytomegalovirus exposure and HLA in healthy donors (dated by TCRdb to 2016 to 2017). General notes on the study: In an earlier analysis of under 750 of the donors, under 300 Gb of sequence data and 100 million or so unique TCR beta sequences from roughly 190 million T cells were reported. An early release that covered about 600 HLA-typed donors contained around 300 gigabases of sequencing data and around 85 million unique TCR sequences. Of the approximately 400 genotyped donors, 65% to 90% fell in the genetic ancestry cluster associated with self-reported Caucasian donors. The study aimed to test whether signatures of past pathogen exposure could be identified by cataloging public T cell receptors. The study used immunosequencing to profile the T cell repertoires of approximately 650 subjects and linked those repertoires to cytomegalovirus serostatus. Along with the approximately 700-subject first cohort, a separate validation cohort of over a hundred different subjects was used. High-throughput TCR immunosequencing, statistical association of individual TCRs with disease status, and machine learning were combined to predict cytomegalovirus infection status. A later analysis re-examined previously published TCR beta repertoires from about 670 donors and added high-resolution HLA genotyping to investigate patterns of TCR occurrence. In the later analysis, no new phenotypic data were used to find candidate immune exposures; instead, reliance was placed on TCR beta sequences and their occurrence across donors. In an earlier analysis of 587 of the donors, high-throughput TCR beta sequencing was used to judge whether each TCR beta V gene segment behaved as functional or pseudogenic. Donor age, sex, ethnicity and CMV serostatus were collected together with the repertoire data. In a later genetic analysis, genome-wide SNP genotypes for about three fifths of the 666 donors were used, and that subset was treated as a discovery cohort. Every discovery cohort repertoire had been produced on one sequencing platform. Class I and class II HLA loci were covered by the typing at four-digit resolution. Typing coverage differed by locus: A, B, C, DRB1 and DQB1 were typed in roughly 629-630 donors, DQA1 in 500 to 550, DPA1 in 600 to 610, and DPB1 in just under 490. A handful of DR-DQ haplotypes were treated as single units for association and clustering because of strong linkage in the cohort. On average, roughly 240,000 unique TCR beta nucleotide sequences were sequenced per donor among a few hundred genotyped donors of the cohort, with roughly 18% of those sequences being non-productive.

The library was made by the immunoSEQ multiplex PCR assay. The multiplex PCR relied on a mix of 60 forward primers for TCR Vbeta segments and 13 reverse primers for TCR Jbeta segments. The CDR3 region of rearranged TCR beta genes was amplified from genomic DNA with a multiplex PCR assay. On the Illumina HiSeq System, the amplified TCR beta libraries were sequenced as 87-base-pair reads. In the paper's pipeline: In a later analysis, 70 million to 95 million unique TCR beta chains were counted across the 650 to 750 repertoires, and roughly 11 million of these chains were shared by at least two donors. To remove PCR and sequencing errors, raw reads were error-corrected and collapsed into unique sequences using a nearest-neighbor algorithm that merged closely related sequences. CDR3 sequences were aligned to IMGT reference sequences to assign V, D and J gene segments. For a sequence to be retained, a match of at least six nucleotides was required to both a V gene segment and a J gene segment. Rearrangements were called productive when the CDR3 lacked stop codons and stayed in frame with V and J; all others were non-productive. CDR3 was defined by IMGT convention, running from the second conserved V-encoded cysteine to the conserved J-encoded phenylalanine. The earlier analysis of about 570 of the donors excluded any sequence lacking an unambiguous match to a single V gene segment. In an earlier analysis of approximately 560 of the donors, a V segment was called functional when productive rearrangements were above 56.7%, and segregating when the standard deviation between donors exceeded 5%. A statistical classification framework was developed to diagnose cytomegalovirus status using the catalog of TCR beta chain sequences. A later analysis assigned V and J genes by comparing TCR nucleotide sequences with IMGT/GENE-DB human TR gene sequences. In a later analysis, CDR3 sequences and most-parsimonious VDJ recombination scenarios were assigned using the TCRdist pipeline. In a later analysis, each TCR beta chain was defined by its CDR3 amino acid sequence together with its V-gene family, and reads lacking a unique V-gene family were excluded. A later analysis removed roughly 590 highly shared, low-generation-probability nucleotide sequences to deal with suspected cross-contamination and a sequencing artifact. In a later analysis, a clonal expansion index was calculated for each public chain from normalized within-repertoire ranks of inferred template counts. Generation probabilities in a later analysis came from a VDJ recombination model fitted to out-of-frame rearrangements, and those results were checked against IGoR. In a later analysis, hypergeometric tests were used to score TCR-TCR, TCR-HLA and TCR-CMV co-occurrence, with a repertoire-size bias correction applied to TCR pairs. In a later analysis, false discovery rates were estimated by permuting HLA or CMV assignments 20 times. In a later analysis, co-occurring TCRs were grouped using DBSCAN, with TCRdist sequence similarity added in when clustering inside HLA-allele-positive subsets. Repertoires with fewer than 30,000 or more than 120,000 public chains, plus five repertoires with anomalous nucleotide sharing, were excluded from co-occurrence clustering. TCRdb's version of the immuneACCESS table is confined to in-frame rearrangements and falls short of the full clone set. An unresolved V gene accounts for under half of the shortfall where checked; the remainder is of unknown origin. V and J calls plus clone size are reproduced from that table; the DNA served to infer D and trimming. The table of this sample itemizes 150,000 to 200,000 clones. Under 2.5% of the sample lies in the top ten.

The paper's findings and limits, for the study overall: Cytomegalovirus status was reported to be diagnosed by the classifier with high specificity and sensitivity in both the original and validation cohorts. A further reported finding was that TCR beta sequences accurately predicted the HLA-A and HLA-B alleles for most subjects in the first cohort. Across donors, most TCR sequences were observed very rarely, whereas some public TCRs were present in many individuals. The only immune exposure information available for the cohort was CMV serostatus. This cohort had only TCR beta chains sequenced, and the lack of alpha or paired-chain data limited which features could be detected. A cluster of highly shared sequence variants was judged likely to represent a technical artifact of the sequencing pipeline. A later analysis associated about 16,000 TCR beta sequences with specific HLA alleles at a false discovery rate of 0.05. Because counts were too low, approximately 15 rarely observed V segments, including chromosome 9 orphons, were excluded from the earlier analysis of 587 of the donors. Correlated functional status among segregating V segments might be attributable to linkage disequilibrium, but an unknown experimental factor could not be ruled out. Most CMV-associated TCR beta chains appeared to be HLA-restricted in a later analysis, and the HLA associations seemed to be driven largely by CMV exposure. In a later genetic analysis, fewer N-insertions in productive TCRs were reported among donors in an Asian-associated ancestry cluster than the roughly 700-donor mean. In a later analysis, the rate of TCR association differed among HLA loci, with DRB1 alleles having the most associated TCRs and HLA-C alleles having the fewest. V-gene and J-gene trimming of TCR beta chains was associated with a missense DCLRE1C variant in a later genetic analysis, and the association was replicated in an independent cohort. Compared with equally common non-associated chains, HLA-associated TCR beta chains in a later analysis were more clonally expanded and had lower generation probabilities. In an earlier analysis of about 550 of the donors, most TCR beta V segments were observed in productive rearrangements about 87% or about 30% of the time, broadly matching IMGT annotations. The authors suggested that the approach could potentially be extended to other disease states and immunological phenotypes. Strong co-occurrence of HLA alleles, especially DR and DQ, made assigning TCR associations to individual alleles difficult. The study listed approximately 150 TCR beta chains as associated with cytomegalovirus. Several of the top co-occurrence clusters appeared to be linked to parvovirus B19, influenza, CMV and Epstein-Barr virus, according to a later analysis. Sequencing depth was assumed to be roughly uniform across donors in the presence/absence analyses, though that assumption may not hold. Some IMGT-functional V segments, including TRBV6-2 and TRBV6-3, could not be distinguished by the 87-base-pair reads and were therefore excluded. HLA typing was unavailable for some donors at each locus, so association tests used only the typed subset. A few of the identified cytomegalovirus-associated TCR beta chains were confirmed in vitro to be specific for cytomegalovirus antigens.

The sequencing sample was made of PBMCs. The TCR originated in a man aged 25-45 years in good health and CMV-seronegative. The V and J segments used are TRBV4-3 and TRBJ1-5; the central 9 bases match TRBD1. The CDR3 reads as follows: CASSLFGQGLQPQHF. The nucleotide sequence is TGCGCCAGCAGCCTTTTTGGACAGGGGCTACAGCCCCAGCATTTT.